This TCR beta chain emerged from a study of T cell repertoires in cytomegalovirus infection. This clonotype was recorded many times. The antigen remains unidentified. TCRdb fed the reads into MiXCR, producing one record per CDR3 protein. The sample has 640,000 or so distinct CDR3 sequences, about 30% seen once. Germline lookup yields CDR1 SGHTA and CDR2 FQGNSA. V was pared by 1 base and J by 4 bases, with 8 bases between. CDR3 size: 14 residues. Material: cultured PBMCs, obtained from culture after CMV antigen stimulation. This chain links TRBV7-2 with TRBJ1-3; TRBD1 might be the D (5 bases). This receptor was taken from a human donor in good health (CMV status not recorded). Some clones in this sample may be carry-over from other donors' samples. The DNA of the CDR3 is TGTGCCAGCAGCTTAGGAGGGGTGGGAAACACCATATATTTT. Translated: CASSLGGVGNTIYF.